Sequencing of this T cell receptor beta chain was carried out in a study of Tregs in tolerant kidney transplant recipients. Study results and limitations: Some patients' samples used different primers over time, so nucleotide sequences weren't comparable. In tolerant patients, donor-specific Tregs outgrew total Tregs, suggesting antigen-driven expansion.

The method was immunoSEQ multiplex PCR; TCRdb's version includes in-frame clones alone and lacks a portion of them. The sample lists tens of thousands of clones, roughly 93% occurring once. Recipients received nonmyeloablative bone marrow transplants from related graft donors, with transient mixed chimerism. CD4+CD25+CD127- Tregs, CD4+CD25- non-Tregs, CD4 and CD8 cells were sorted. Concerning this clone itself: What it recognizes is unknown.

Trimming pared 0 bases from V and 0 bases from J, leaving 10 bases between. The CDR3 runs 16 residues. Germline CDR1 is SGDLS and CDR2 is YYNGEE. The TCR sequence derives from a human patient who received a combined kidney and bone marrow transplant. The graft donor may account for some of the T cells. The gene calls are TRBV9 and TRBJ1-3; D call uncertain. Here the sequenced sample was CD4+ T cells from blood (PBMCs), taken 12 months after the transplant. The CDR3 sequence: CASSVAAATSGNTIYF. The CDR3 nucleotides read TGTGCCAGCAGCGTAGCGGCAGCGACCTCTGGAAACACCATATATTTT.